This T cell receptor beta chain was found in a study of shared clonotypes between healthy human individuals (dated by TCRdb to 2018 to 2021). About the full investigation: The cohort included three men and a couple of women between 18 and 49 years of age. Per donor, leukapheresis produced somewhere between about 0.85 and 10 billion PBMCs. For each donor, CD4 naive and CD4 memory were each run on three plates, CD8 naive on two plates, and CD8 memory on one plate. Libraries were prepared and TCR repertoires were sequenced by different laboratories using diverse techniques, in order to increase sequencing depth and limit assay-specific biases. The study deeply sequenced blood TCR repertoires of several healthy adults to estimate repertoire size and the extent of clonotype sharing between individuals.

TCR CDR3 regions were amplified from genomic DNA by multiplex PCR using the deep immunoSEQ assay. Genomic DNA extracted from each cell subset was distributed evenly over all wells of several immunoSEQ 96-well plates, and each plate served as one replicate. For sorted subsets, each replicate PCR was loaded with 200 ng genomic DNA, equivalent to about 30,000 T cell genomes. Purified libraries were measured with a Qubit 3.0 fluorometer, size-checked on a Bioanalyzer 2100, and measured again with the KAPA Library Quantification kit. A separate single-read 150-cycle Illumina NextSeq 550 flow cell was used to sequence each immunoSEQ 96-well plate. Per the source publication's procedure: Because the immunoSEQ output included only junctional sequences and no quality scores, the filtering could not be the same as the filtering used for full-length reads. To assign V/J genes and CDR3, sequences were annotated against IMGT germline references using PyIR, a Python wrapper for IgBLAST v1.9. Any read was removed if the V/J assignment was weak (E-value above 1e-6), the CDR3 was missing, or the read contained stop codons, out-of-frame junctions, or ambiguous translated residues. V3J clonotypes were defined by identical inferred V gene, J gene, and CDR3 amino acid sequence. To compute the percentage overlap between repertoires, the number of shared unique clonotypes was divided by the size of the smaller repertoire. Three approaches were used to assess repertoire richness: RTK rarefaction, the Chao1 estimator, and Recon v2.1 estimates of unobserved clonotypes. For all TCRbeta clonotypes obtained by the gDNA method from a few donors, generation probabilities were computed with OLGA. TCRdb holds this immuneACCESS table with in-frame rearrangements only. Some clones are missing; in checked studies, unresolved V genes explain under half, and the rest has no known cause. The V and J calls and clone size were taken over from that table, and D and trimming were inferred from the DNA. The sample table contains approximately 530,000 clones; only one count was recorded for approximately 95% of them. Together, the top ten hold 0.055% to 0.075% of the sample.

Broader findings and caveats from the paper: The genetic and exposure-history diversity represented was limited by the small number of donors. Estimated clonotype richness was generally larger for naive than for memory subsets. Compared with non-shared clonotypes, clonotypes shared by all four sorted-subset donors had higher generation probabilities. Sampling was restricted to blood, and TCR repertoires in tissues likely differ from the TCR repertoires found in blood. Based on pairwise subsampling, the degree of clonotype sharing among donors was expected to be affected by sequencing depth. Incomplete sequencing was indicated by rarefaction of sorted-subset datasets, despite the large sequencing depth. When several donors were compared, the shared fraction of clonotypes was 5% to 6.5% for naive CD4, about 4% for naive CD8, 2% to 2.5% for memory CD4, and 0.4% for memory CD8.

With respect to this clone: Its target antigen remains unknown. Per-nucleotide qualities are absent, and no much larger clonotype sits a single base away.

The CDR3 numbers 15 residues from cysteine through phenylalanine. Just CDR3 DNA is preserved here, 45 bases in frame from base 1. Deletion took 7 bases off V and 2 bases off J, with a span of 18 bases between the germline ends. The germline V gene gives CDR1 as MNHEY and CDR2 as SVGAGI. The donors were healthy, HIV-negative adults with no recently reported acute infections or vaccinations. Only Caucasian adults living in Nashville, Tennessee, USA were represented among the donors. CD4+ T cells were enriched by magnetic negative selection, after which naive cells were positively selected on CD45RA and the negative fraction was taken as the memory subset. Blood was collected by leukapheresis, and PBMCs were isolated by Ficoll-Histopaque density gradient centrifugation and then cryopreserved in liquid nitrogen vapor phase. Analytical flow cytometry was used to check the purity and quantity of every magnetically sorted T cell population. From each sorted fraction, genomic DNA was isolated and quantified by UV absorbance on a Nanodrop 2000c.

Sequenced: naive CD4+ T cells sorted from blood. This specimen's cell subset or site label, interpreted: CD45RA+ positively selected. Recombination connected TRBV6-5 to TRBJ2-7; TRBD2 might be the D gene, on 5 matching bases. This TCR was recovered from a woman younger than 45 in good health. The nucleotides read TGTGCCAGCAAAAAAGAGGGCGGAATAACCTACGAGCAGTACTTC. The resulting protein is CASKKEGGITYEQYF.